This T cell receptor beta chain was recovered during a study of control samples from healthy donors and cancer patients. Trimming left V 2 bases short and J 6 bases short, with 8 bases between. CDR3 length equals 14 residues. Germline-derived CDR1 and CDR2 are SGHTA and FQGNSA. Some clones are missing from TCRdb's copy, which holds only in-frame ones; the method was immunoSEQ multiplex PCR. Here the sample spans 120,000 or so clones, roughly 86% being singletons. The clonotype originates from a man between 60 and 70 years old in good health. The sequencing sample was made of blood. The J gene is TRBJ1-6, the V gene TRBV7-2, with D perhaps TRBD1 (5 bases). The CDR3 coding sequence is TGTGCCAGCAGCTTAACCGGGGCTAATTCACCCCTCCACTTT. Protein sequence: CASSLTGANSPLHF.